This TCR beta chain was documented in a study of cytotoxic CD8 clonotypes in ibrutinib-treated CLL. Study overall: It was after a median 12 months of treatment, range 6 to 36, that response samples were taken.

The assay was immunoSEQ multiplex PCR, and TCRdb's table has in-frame clones only and misses some. The sample lists about 310,000 clones; 70% to 80% were seen once. CDR1 and CDR2 from the germline V gene are SGHTA and FQGNSA. V was shortened by 0 bases and J by 3 bases, with 14 bases between the two germline ends. This CDR3 comprises 16 residues. This chain connects TRBV7-2 to TRBJ1-1; D call uncertain. The source was PBMCs, collected before ibrutinib treatment. The clonotype comes from a human donor with chronic lymphocytic leukemia. Here the CDR3 reads CASSLAFTPGDTEAFF. CDR3 nucleotides: TGTGCCAGCAGCTTAGCGTTTACTCCTGGGGACACTGAAGCTTTCTTT.